The rows below give T cell receptor beta chains drawn from one sample of a study of blood T cell repertoires in COVID-19. TCRdb's table, derived via immunoSEQ multiplex PCR, lists solely in-frame clones and lacks some. The sample contains about 430,000 clones, roughly 84% of which appear only once. Sequences were obtained from PBMCs or T cells enriched from blood (not recorded which). All receptors derive from a woman under 30 who had been exposed to COVID-19. CDR3s leave out the opening cysteine and the closing phenylalanine or tryptophan. The listing skips clone size in some rows; elsewhere it reads once, few, many or a size class.

TRBV7-2	-	TRBJ1-2	ASSLGEVAKGYT
TRBV11-3	-	TRBJ2-2	ASSFTGANTGELF
TRBV14	-	TRBJ2-7	ASSPISRRAYEQY
TRBV12-3/TRBV12-4	-	TRBJ1-5	ASNLGSQPQH
TRBV7-9	-	TRBJ2-7	ASSFYRGQGSEQY
TRBV7-7	-	TRBJ1-4	ASSPTGYEKLF
TRBV6-1	-	TRBJ1-2	ASSEGQGGPYGYT
TRBV12-3/TRBV12-4	-	TRBJ2-1	ASSFPGEDEQF
TRBV25-1	-	TRBJ2-1	ASAGEREQF
TRBV29-1	-	TRBJ2-7	SVEESWEQY
TRBV29-1	-	TRBJ2-7	SVEGTGTYEQY
TRBV28	once	TRBJ1-2	ASSLSQVNGYT
TRBV19	-	TRBJ1-2	ASRPDRRYGYT
TRBV7-2	-	TRBJ1-2	ASSLDRGRGYGYT
TRBV4-3	-	TRBJ2-5	ASSQEPGQHQETQY